Only a few counts were recorded for the clone carrying this TCR beta chain. Patients with autoimmune history or systemic immunosuppression were excluded. Trimming removed 1 base from V and 5 bases from J, with 14 bases in between. This CDR3 has 15 amino acids. Germline loops: CDR1 SEHNR, CDR2 FQNEAQ (reference sequence). The data were taken from a study of OX40 agonist ivuxolimab in advanced cancers. Overall study context: It was ivuxolimab, an agonistic anti-OX40 (CD134) antibody, that patients were treated with. Melanoma, hepatocellular carcinoma, head and neck or renal cell cancer occurred in dose-escalation patients. Three partial responders included one hepatocellular carcinoma patient and two cutaneous melanoma patients.

Sequenced by immunoSEQ multiplex PCR; TCRdb stores in-frame clones only, minus some. The sample carries about 63,000 clones, around 93% recorded once. This sequence was found in an adult with an advanced solid tumor such as melanoma, head and neck, liver or kidney cancer. The sequenced sample was CD4+ or CD8+ T cells sorted from blood, obtained in a trial of the OX40 agonist ivuxolimab. The rearrangement links TRBV7-9 to TRBJ2-5, with a possible D match to TRBD1 (5 bases). For the CDR3, the DNA is TGTGCCAGCAGCTTAGGGAGACAGTGGTCGGAGACCCAGTACTTC. It codes for CASSLGRQWSETQYF.